This T cell receptor (beta chain) stems from a study of blood T cell repertoires in COVID-19. Study overall: Some COVID-19 samples were acute and others convalescent; all came from the United States, Italy and Spain. PBMCs, B-cell-depleted T cells, or T cells were the source of the cDNA or gDNA that made up the material.

Seattle's cohort entered during active infection and was followed longitudinally. Germline CDR1 is SGHVS and CDR2 is FQNEAQ. The CDR3 totals 18 residues. J lost 2 bases, V lost 1 base, and 12 bases had no gene match. Measured with immunoSEQ multiplex PCR; TCRdb has only the in-frame clones, and not every one. Seen here are some 150,000 clones, approximately 85% observed once, and the top ten hold 0.63%. This chain links TRBV7-8 with TRBJ2-5; TRBD2 matches at 8 bases. This TCR came from a man aged 55 to 70 with COVID-19, enrolled during active disease. What was sequenced was peripheral blood. The CDR3 DNA reads as TGTGCCAGCAGCTTAGGCCTAGCGGGCACCCCACGGCAAGAGACCCAGTACTTC. Translated, it gives CASSLGLAGTPRQETQYF. Filled out from reference TRBV7-8 and TRBJ2-5, the complete variable domain reads GAGVSQSPRYKVAKRGQDVALRCDPISGHVSLFWYQQALGQGPEFLTYFQNEAQLDKSGLPSDRFFAERPEGSVSTLKIQRTQQEDSAVYLCASSLGLAGTPRQETQYFGPGTRLLVL.